This record concerns one TCR beta chain sequence. The sample belongs to a study of T cell changes during pregnancy in multiple sclerosis. The CDR3 extends over 14 amino acids. Germline CDR1 and CDR2: ENHRY and SYGVKD. V gave up 1 base and J gave up 7 bases, with 13 bases separating them. The method was immunoSEQ multiplex PCR; TCRdb's version includes in-frame clones alone and lacks a portion of them. This table has about 42,000 clones, 80% to 85% appearing once. The sequencing here drew on CD4+ T cells from peripheral blood mononuclear cells, taken before pregnancy. This chain joins TRBV10-3 and TRBJ1-2; no clear D. This TCR was sampled from a female donor with multiple sclerosis, enrolled in a pregnancy study. CDR3 DNA: TGTGCCATCAGTGAGTGGCTCGTTGAAAGTGGCTACACCTTC. Translating gives CAISEWLVESGYTF.